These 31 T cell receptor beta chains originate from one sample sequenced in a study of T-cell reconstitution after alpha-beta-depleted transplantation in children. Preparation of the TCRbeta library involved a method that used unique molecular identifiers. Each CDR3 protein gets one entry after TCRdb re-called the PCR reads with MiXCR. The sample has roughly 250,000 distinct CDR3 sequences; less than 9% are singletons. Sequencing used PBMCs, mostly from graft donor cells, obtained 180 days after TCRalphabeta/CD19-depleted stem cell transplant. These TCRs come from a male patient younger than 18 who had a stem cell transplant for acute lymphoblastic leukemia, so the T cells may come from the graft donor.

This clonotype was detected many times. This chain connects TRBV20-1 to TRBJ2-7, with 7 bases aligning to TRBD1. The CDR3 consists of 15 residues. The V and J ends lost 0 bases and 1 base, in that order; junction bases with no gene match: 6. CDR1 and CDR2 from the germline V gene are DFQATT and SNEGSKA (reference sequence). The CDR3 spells CSARDPGQISYEQYF. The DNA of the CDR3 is TGCAGTGCTAGAGATCCGGGACAGATATCCTACGAGCAGTACTTC.

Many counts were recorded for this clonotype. This CDR3 is CAIHRTGELFF. In DNA, the CDR3 is TGTGCTATTCACAGAACCGGGGAGCTGTTTTTT. The gene calls are TRBV12-5 and TRBJ2-2; D gene unclear. V lost 10 bases and J lost 5, with 8 bases in between. The CDR3 is made up of 11 amino acids. Germline assignment: CDR1 LGHNT and CDR2 FRNRAP.

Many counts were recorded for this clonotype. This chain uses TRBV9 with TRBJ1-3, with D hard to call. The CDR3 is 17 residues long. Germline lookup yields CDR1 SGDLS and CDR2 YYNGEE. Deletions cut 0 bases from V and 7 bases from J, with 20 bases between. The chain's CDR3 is CASSVGATDQSGNTIYF. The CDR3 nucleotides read TGTGCCAGCAGCGTAGGTGCCACGGACCAGTCGGGGAACACCATATATTTT.

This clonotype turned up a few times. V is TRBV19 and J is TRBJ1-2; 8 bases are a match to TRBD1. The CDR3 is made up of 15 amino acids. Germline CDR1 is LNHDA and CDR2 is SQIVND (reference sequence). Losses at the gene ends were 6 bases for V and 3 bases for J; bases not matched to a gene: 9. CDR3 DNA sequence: TGTGCCAGTAGCGCGGACAGGGTAGGCGACTATGGCTACACCTTC. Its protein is CASSADRVGDYGYTF.

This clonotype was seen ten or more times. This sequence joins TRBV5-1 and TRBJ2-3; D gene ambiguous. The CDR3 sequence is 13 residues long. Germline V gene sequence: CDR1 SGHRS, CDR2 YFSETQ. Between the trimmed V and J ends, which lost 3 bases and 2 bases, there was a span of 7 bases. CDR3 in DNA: TGCGCCAGCAGCTCCCGACCCACAGATACGCAGTATTTT. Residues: CASSSRPTDTQYF.

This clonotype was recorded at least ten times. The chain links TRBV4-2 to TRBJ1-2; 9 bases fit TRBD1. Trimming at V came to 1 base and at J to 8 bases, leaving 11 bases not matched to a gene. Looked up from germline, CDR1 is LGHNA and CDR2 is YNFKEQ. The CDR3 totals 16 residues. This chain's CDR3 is CASSQGDRAPNEGYTF. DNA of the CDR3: TGTGCCAGCAGCCAAGGGGACAGGGCCCCCAATGAGGGCTACACCTTC.

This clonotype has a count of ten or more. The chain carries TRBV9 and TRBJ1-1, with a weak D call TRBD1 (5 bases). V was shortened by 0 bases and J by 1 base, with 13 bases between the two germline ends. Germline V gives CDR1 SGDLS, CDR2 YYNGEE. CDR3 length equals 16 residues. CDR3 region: CASSVDSGPQNTEAFF. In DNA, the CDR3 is TGTGCCAGCAGCGTAGATTCGGGGCCCCAGAACACTGAAGCTTTCTTT.

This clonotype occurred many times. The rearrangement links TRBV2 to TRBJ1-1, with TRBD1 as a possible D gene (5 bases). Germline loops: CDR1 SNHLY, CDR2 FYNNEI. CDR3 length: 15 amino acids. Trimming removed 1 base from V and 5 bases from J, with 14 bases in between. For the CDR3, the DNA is TGTGCCAGCAGTGAAGTTTTGCAGGGTAAAACTGAAGCTTTCTTT. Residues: CASSEVLQGKTEAFF.

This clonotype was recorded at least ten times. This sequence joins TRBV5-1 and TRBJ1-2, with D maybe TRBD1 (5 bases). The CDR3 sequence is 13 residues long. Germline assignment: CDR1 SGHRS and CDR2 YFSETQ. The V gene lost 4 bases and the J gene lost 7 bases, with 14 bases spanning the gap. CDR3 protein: CASSGAQGTGYTF. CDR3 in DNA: TGCGCCAGCAGCGGAGCCCAGGGTACTGGCTACACCTTC.

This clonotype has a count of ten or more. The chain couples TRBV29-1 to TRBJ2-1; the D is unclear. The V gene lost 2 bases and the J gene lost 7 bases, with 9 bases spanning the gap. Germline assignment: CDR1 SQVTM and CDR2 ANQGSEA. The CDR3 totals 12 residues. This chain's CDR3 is CSVERSLNEQFF. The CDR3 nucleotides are TGCAGCGTTGAAAGAAGTCTGAATGAGCAGTTCTTC.

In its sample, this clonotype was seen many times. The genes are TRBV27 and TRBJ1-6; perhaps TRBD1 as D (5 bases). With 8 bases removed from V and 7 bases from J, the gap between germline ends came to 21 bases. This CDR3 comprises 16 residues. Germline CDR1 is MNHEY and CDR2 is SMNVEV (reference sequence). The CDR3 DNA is TGTGCCAGCTCACCTAGGACGGGGCCGCGCAATTCACCCCTCCACTTT. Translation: CASSPRTGPRNSPLHF.

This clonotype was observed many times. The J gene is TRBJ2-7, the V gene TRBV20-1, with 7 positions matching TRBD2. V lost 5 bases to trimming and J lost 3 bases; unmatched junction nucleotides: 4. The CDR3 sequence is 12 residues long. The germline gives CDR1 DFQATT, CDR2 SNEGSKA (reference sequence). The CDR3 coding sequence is TGCAGTGCTCAACTAGCGTACTACGAGCAGTACTTC. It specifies CSAQLAYYEQYF.

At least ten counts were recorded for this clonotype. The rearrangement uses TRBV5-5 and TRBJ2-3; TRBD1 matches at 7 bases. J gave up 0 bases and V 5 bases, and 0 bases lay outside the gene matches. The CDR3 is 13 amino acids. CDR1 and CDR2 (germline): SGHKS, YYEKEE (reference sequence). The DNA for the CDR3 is TGTGCCAGCAGACAGGGGAGCACAGATACGCAGTATTTT. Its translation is CASRQGSTDTQYF.

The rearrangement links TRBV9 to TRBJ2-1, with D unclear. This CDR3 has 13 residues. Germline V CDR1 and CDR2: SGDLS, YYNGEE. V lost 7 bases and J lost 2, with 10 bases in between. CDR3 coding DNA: TGTGCCAGCGGTGGGTTTCCCTACAATGAGCAGTTCTTC. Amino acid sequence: CASGGFPYNEQFF.

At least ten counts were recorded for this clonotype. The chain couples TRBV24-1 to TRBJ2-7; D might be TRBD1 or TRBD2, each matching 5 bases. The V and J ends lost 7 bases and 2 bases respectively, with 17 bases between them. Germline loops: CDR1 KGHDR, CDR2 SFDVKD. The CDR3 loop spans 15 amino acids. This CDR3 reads CATSLRAGSTYEQYF. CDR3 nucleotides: TGTGCCACCAGCCTTAGGGCAGGGAGCACCTACGAGCAGTACTTC.

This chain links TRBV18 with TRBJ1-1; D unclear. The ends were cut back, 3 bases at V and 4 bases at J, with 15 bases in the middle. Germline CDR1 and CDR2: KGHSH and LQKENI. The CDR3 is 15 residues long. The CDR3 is CASSPASFRVTEAFF. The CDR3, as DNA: TGTGCCAGCTCACCCGCCTCCTTTCGGGTCACTGAAGCTTTCTTT.

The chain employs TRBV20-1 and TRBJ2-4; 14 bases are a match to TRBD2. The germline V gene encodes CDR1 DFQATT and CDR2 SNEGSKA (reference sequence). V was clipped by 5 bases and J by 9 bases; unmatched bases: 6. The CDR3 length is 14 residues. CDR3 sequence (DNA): TGCAGTGCTCGACTAGCGGGGGGGCCCCGCATTCAGTACTTC. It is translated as CSARLAGGPRIQYF.

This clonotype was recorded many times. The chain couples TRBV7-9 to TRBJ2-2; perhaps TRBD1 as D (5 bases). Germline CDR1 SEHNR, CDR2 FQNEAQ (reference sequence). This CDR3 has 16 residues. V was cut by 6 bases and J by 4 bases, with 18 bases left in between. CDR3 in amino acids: CASSFYLGHPTGELFF. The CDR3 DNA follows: TGTGCCAGCAGTTTTTATCTAGGACATCCCACCGGGGAGCTGTTTTTT.

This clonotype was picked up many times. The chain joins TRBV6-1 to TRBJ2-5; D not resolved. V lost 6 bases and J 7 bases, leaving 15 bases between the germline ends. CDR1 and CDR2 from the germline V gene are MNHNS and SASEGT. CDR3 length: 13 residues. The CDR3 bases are TGTGCCAGCAGCCCTCCCCAGCCGAGGACCCAGTACTTC. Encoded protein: CASSPPQPRTQYF.

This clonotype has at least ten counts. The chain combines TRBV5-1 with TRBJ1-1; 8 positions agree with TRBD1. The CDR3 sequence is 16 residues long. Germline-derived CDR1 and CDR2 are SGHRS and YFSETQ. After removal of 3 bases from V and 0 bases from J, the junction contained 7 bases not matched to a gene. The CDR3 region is CASSSDRGSLNTEAFF. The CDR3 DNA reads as TGCGCCAGCAGCTCCGACAGGGGAAGTCTGAACACTGAAGCTTTCTTT. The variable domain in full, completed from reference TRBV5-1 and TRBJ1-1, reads KAGVTQTPRYLIKTRGQQVTLSCSPISGHRSVSWYQQTPGQGLQFLFEYFSETQRNKGNFPGRFSGRQFSNSRSEMNVSTLELGDSALYLCASSSDRGSLNTEAFFGQGTRLTVV.

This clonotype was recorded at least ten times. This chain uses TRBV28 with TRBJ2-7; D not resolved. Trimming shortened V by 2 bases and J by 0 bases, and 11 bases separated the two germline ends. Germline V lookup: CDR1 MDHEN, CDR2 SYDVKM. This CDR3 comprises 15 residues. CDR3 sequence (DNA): TGTGCCAGCAGTTTACCAGCCCACTTCTCCTACGAGCAGTACTTC. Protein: CASSLPAHFSYEQYF.

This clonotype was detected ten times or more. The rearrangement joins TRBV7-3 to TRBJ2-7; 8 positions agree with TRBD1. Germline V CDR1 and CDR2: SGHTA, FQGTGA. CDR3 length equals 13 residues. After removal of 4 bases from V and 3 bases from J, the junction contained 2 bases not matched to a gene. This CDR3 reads CASSSDRGYEQYF. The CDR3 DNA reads TGTGCCAGCAGCTCCGACAGGGGCTACGAGCAGTACTTC.

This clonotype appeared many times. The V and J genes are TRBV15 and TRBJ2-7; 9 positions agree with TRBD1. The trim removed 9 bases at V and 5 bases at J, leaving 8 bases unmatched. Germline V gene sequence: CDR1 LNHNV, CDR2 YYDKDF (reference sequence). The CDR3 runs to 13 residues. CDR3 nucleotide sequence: TGTGCCACAAAACGCCGGGACAGGGACGAGCAGTACTTC. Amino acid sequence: CATKRRDRDEQYF.

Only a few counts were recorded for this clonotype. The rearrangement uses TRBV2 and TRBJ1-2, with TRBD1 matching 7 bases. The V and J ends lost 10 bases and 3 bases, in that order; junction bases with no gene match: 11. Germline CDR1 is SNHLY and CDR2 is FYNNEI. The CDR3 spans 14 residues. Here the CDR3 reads CAIIGGTADYGYTF. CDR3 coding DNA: TGTGCCATCATTGGGGGGACAGCCGACTATGGCTACACCTTC.

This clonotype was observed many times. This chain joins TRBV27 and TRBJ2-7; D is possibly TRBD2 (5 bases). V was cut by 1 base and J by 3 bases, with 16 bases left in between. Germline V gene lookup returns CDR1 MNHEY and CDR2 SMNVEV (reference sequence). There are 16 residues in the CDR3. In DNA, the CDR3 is TGTGCCAGCAGTTTATACCCCGGGCTAGCCAACTACGAGCAGTACTTC. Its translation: CASSLYPGLANYEQYF.

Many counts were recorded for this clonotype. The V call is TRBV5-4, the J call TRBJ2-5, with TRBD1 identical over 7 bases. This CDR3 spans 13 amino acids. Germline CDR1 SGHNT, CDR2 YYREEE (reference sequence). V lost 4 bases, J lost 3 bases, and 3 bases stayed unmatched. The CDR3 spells CASSPQGKETQYF. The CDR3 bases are TGTGCCAGCAGCCCACAGGGGAAAGAGACCCAGTACTTC.

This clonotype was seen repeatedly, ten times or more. CDR3 amino acids: CASSVTRGGRETQYF. In DNA form, the CDR3 reads TGTGCCAGCAGCGTAACGCGGGGGGGCCGGGAGACCCAGTACTTC. V is TRBV9 and J is TRBJ2-5; 9 bases fit TRBD2. Losses at the gene ends were 1 base for V and 5 bases for J; bases not matched to a gene: 6. The CDR3 has 15 amino acids. Per the germline V gene, CDR1 is SGDLS and CDR2 is YYNGEE.

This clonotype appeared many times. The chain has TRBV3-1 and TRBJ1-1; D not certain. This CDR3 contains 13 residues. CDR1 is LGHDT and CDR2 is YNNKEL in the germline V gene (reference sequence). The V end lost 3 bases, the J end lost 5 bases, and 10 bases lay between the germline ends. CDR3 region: CASSHDRGTEAFF. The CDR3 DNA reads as TGTGCCAGCAGCCACGACCGGGGAACTGAAGCTTTCTTT.

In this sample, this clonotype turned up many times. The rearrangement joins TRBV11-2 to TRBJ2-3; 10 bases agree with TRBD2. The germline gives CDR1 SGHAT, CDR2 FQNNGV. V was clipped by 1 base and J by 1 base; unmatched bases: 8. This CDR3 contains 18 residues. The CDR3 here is CASSLGAGGLGGTDTQYF. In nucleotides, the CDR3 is TGTGCCAGCAGCTTAGGAGCGGGAGGGCTTGGAGGCACAGATACGCAGTATTTT.

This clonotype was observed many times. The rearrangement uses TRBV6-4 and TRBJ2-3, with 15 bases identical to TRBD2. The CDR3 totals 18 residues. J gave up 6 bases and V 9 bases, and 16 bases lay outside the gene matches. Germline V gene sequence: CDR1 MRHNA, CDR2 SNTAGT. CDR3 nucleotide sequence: TGTGCCAGGACACCGGCCTTCGGACTAGCGGGAGGGACGGATACGCAGTATTTT. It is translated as CARTPAFGLAGGTDTQYF.

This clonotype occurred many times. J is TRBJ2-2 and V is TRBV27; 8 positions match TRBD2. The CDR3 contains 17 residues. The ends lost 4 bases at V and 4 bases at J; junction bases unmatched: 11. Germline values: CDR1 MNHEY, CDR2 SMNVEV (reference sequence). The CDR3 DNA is TGTGCCAGCAGTTCCTCGCCGGGGACTAGACGCACCGGGGAGCTGTTTTTT. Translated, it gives CASSSSPGTRRTGELFF.